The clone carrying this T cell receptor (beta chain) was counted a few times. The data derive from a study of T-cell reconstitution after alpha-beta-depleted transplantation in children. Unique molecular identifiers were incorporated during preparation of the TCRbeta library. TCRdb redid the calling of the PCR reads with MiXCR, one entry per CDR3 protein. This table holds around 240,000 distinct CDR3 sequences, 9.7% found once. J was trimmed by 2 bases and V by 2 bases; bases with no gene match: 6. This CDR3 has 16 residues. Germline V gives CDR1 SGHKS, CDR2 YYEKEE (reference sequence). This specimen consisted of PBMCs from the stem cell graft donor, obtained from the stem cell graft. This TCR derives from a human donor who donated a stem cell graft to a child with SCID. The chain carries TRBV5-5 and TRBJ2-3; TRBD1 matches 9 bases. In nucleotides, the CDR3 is TGTGCCAGCAGCTTCGCCGGGACAGGGATCACAGATACGCAGTATTTT. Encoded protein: CASSFAGTGITDTQYF. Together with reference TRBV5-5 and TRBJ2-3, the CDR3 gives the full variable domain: DAGVTQSPTHLIKTRGQQVTLRCSPISGHKSVSWYQQVLGQGPQFIFQYYEKEERGRGNFPDRFSARQFPNYSSELNVNALLLGDSALYLCASSFAGTGITDTQYFGPGTRLTVL.